The source of this T cell receptor beta chain is a study of blood T cell repertoires in COVID-19. This clone was picked up a small number of times. The protocol was immunoSEQ multiplex PCR, while the TCRdb copy is restricted to in-frame clones and leaves out a portion. The sample has around 250,000 clones; 65% to 90% are singletons. This CDR3 is 16 amino acids long. Germline trimming cut 1 base from V and 10 bases from J; bases unmatched to any gene: 12. Germline CDR1 is SGHVS and CDR2 is FQNEAQ. Input material: PBMCs or T cells enriched from blood (not recorded which). This clonotype was sampled from a woman in her forties or fifties with acute COVID-19. The chain uses TRBV7-8 and TRBJ2-1, with 8 bases aligning to TRBD2. Written as DNA, the CDR3 is TGTGCCAGCAGCTTAGAGGTAGCGGGGCATCTGAGAGAGCAGTTCTTC. This encodes CASSLEVAGHLREQFF.